The rows below give T cell receptor beta chains drawn from one sample of a study of blood T cell repertoires in COVID-19. Data came from immunoSEQ multiplex PCR; TCRdb stores just in-frame clones and leaves some out. This table has 250,000 to 350,000 clones, about 85% appearing once. Material for sequencing was PBMCs or T cells enriched from blood (not recorded which). These receptors originate from a woman aged 25 to 45 who had recovered from COVID-19. Both conserved end residues are part of each CDR3. The order of the fields is V gene, J gene, D gene, clone size, CDR3 DNA, CDR3 protein. The D gene is left open where the match is weak. Expanded clones are given a class, and other clones once, few, many or no size at all.

V gene: TRBV27; J gene: TRBJ1-2; D gene: -; clone size: few; CDR3 DNA: TGTGCCAGCAGTTTCTCCCGTGGGGGACTGGGTGGCTACACCTTC; CDR3 protein: CASSFSRGGLGGYTF
V gene: TRBV2; J gene: TRBJ2-7; D gene: -; clone size: -; CDR3 DNA: TGTGCCACCCAGGACAGAGTATACGAGCAGTACTTC; CDR3 protein: CATQDRVYEQYF
V gene: TRBV6-6; J gene: TRBJ1-1; D gene: TRBD1; clone size: few; CDR3 DNA: TGTGCCAGCAGACGACAGGGCATGTCCCCTATGAACACTGAAGCTTTCTTT; CDR3 protein: CASRRQGMSPMNTEAFF
V gene: TRBV27; J gene: TRBJ2-1; D gene: TRBD2; clone size: -; CDR3 DNA: TGTGCCAGCAGTTTAAACGGTCGGGGAAGACACGAGCGGGGGCAGTTCTTC; CDR3 protein: CASSLNGRGRHERGQFF
V gene: TRBV7-8; J gene: TRBJ2-1; D gene: TRBD1; clone size: -; CDR3 DNA: TGTGCCAGCAGCCCATACAGACAGGGTTCCTACAATGAGCAGTTCTTC; CDR3 protein: CASSPYRQGSYNEQFF
V gene: TRBV6-1; J gene: TRBJ1-2; D gene: TRBD1; clone size: -; CDR3 DNA: TGTGCCAGCACCACCGGGACAGGGATTGGTGGCTACACCTTC; CDR3 protein: CASTTGTGIGGYTF
V gene: TRBV3-1/TRBV3-2; J gene: TRBJ2-4; D gene: -; clone size: -; CDR3 DNA: TGTGCCAGCAGCCAGCAGGGTGTCTGGTACTTC; CDR3 protein: CASSQQGVWYF
V gene: TRBV14; J gene: TRBJ2-7; D gene: -; clone size: -; CDR3 DNA: TGTGCCAGCAGGAAAACCACAGGTTTAGAGCAGTACTTC; CDR3 protein: CASRKTTGLEQYF
V gene: TRBV28; J gene: TRBJ2-5; D gene: TRBD1; clone size: -; CDR3 DNA: TGTGCCAGCCACAGGGGCCAAGAGACCCAGTACTTC; CDR3 protein: CASHRGQETQYF
V gene: TRBV5-8; J gene: TRBJ1-3; D gene: TRBD1; clone size: -; CDR3 DNA: TGTGCCAGCAGCCGCGGGACAGTCGGAAACACCATATATTTT; CDR3 protein: CASSRGTVGNTIYF
V gene: TRBV9; J gene: TRBJ1-4; D gene: TRBD1; clone size: -; CDR3 DNA: TGTGCCAGCAGCGTAGATGGGGCGGGACAGAATGAAAAACTGTTTTTT; CDR3 protein: CASSVDGAGQNEKLFF
V gene: TRBV3-1/TRBV3-2; J gene: TRBJ1-2; D gene: -; clone size: few; CDR3 DNA: TGTGCCAGCACCCAGACTTTCCGTGACTATGGCTACACCTTC; CDR3 protein: CASTQTFRDYGYTF
V gene: TRBV21-1; J gene: TRBJ1-2; D gene: -; clone size: -; CDR3 DNA: TGTGCCAGCAGCAATCATTCCACGCAACTTTATGGCTACACCTTC; CDR3 protein: CASSNHSTQLYGYTF
V gene: TRBV19; J gene: TRBJ2-5; D gene: TRBD2; clone size: -; CDR3 DNA: TGTGCCAGTAGTATAGGCGGGACTAGCGGGGGCCGAAAGGAGACCCAGTACTTC; CDR3 protein: CASSIGGTSGGRKETQYF
V gene: TRBV5-6; J gene: TRBJ1-3; D gene: -; clone size: once; CDR3 DNA: TGTGCCAGCAGCTGGGGACTCAGCCCTGGAAACACCATATATTTT; CDR3 protein: CASSWGLSPGNTIYF
V gene: TRBV30; J gene: TRBJ1-5; D gene: TRBD1; clone size: once; CDR3 DNA: TGTGCCTGGCAGTTTCCAGGGGGTTTTCAGCCCCAGCATTTT; CDR3 protein: CAWQFPGGFQPQHF
V gene: TRBV7-2; J gene: TRBJ2-1; D gene: -; clone size: -; CDR3 DNA: TGTGCCAGCAGCTTAGCCACCGGCAATGAGCAGTTCTTC; CDR3 protein: CASSLATGNEQFF
V gene: TRBV3-1/TRBV3-2; J gene: TRBJ1-2; D gene: TRBD1; clone size: -; CDR3 DNA: TGTGCCAGCAGCCAAGAGTTCGGGGCAGGGGGTTACTATGGCTACACCTTC; CDR3 protein: CASSQEFGAGGYYGYTF
V gene: TRBV5-5; J gene: TRBJ1-5; D gene: -; clone size: -; CDR3 DNA: TGTGCCAGCAGTGGACACCTAAATCAGCCCCAGCATTTT; CDR3 protein: CASSGHLNQPQHF
V gene: TRBV13; J gene: TRBJ1-2; D gene: TRBD1; clone size: -; CDR3 DNA: TGTGCCAGCAGCCCAGGACAGGGGTTAGGTGGCTACACCTTC; CDR3 protein: CASSPGQGLGGYTF
V gene: TRBV29-1; J gene: TRBJ1-4; D gene: TRBD1; clone size: -; CDR3 DNA: TGCAGCGCACAGGGGGCCTTTAAAACGGAAAAACTGTTTTTT; CDR3 protein: CSAQGAFKTEKLFF
V gene: TRBV13; J gene: TRBJ2-2; D gene: -; clone size: -; CDR3 DNA: TGTGCCAGCAGCTTAGGAACAGCCACCGGGGAGCTGTTTTTT; CDR3 protein: CASSLGTATGELFF
V gene: TRBV6-5; J gene: TRBJ1-2; D gene: -; clone size: -; CDR3 DNA: TGTGCCAGCAGTTACGGAGGCCTTGACTATGGCTACACCTTC; CDR3 protein: CASSYGGLDYGYTF
V gene: TRBV7-9; J gene: TRBJ2-5; D gene: -; clone size: -; CDR3 DNA: TGTGCCAGCAGCTCCGGACAGTACCAAGAGACCCAGTACTTC; CDR3 protein: CASSSGQYQETQYF
V gene: TRBV3-1/TRBV3-2; J gene: TRBJ2-1; D gene: -; clone size: -; CDR3 DNA: TGTGCCAGCAGCCCCCTCTCCTACAATGAGCAGTTCTTC; CDR3 protein: CASSPLSYNEQFF
V gene: TRBV30; J gene: TRBJ1-6; D gene: -; clone size: -; CDR3 DNA: TGTGCCTGGAACCGCCCTACAGGGAGCTCCTATAATTCACCCCTCCACTTT; CDR3 protein: CAWNRPTGSSYNSPLHF
V gene: TRBV7-2; J gene: TRBJ1-5; D gene: -; clone size: -; CDR3 DNA: TGTGCCAGCAGCTTAGAATGGGGACTAGGCAATCAGCCCCAGCATTTT; CDR3 protein: CASSLEWGLGNQPQHF
V gene: TRBV5-8; J gene: TRBJ1-1; D gene: -; clone size: -; CDR3 DNA: TGTGCCAGCAGCTTGGATGGCCGAACTGAAGCTTTCTTT; CDR3 protein: CASSLDGRTEAFF
V gene: TRBV30; J gene: TRBJ1-1; D gene: TRBD1; clone size: -; CDR3 DNA: TGTGCCAGAGAAAAGGGACAGGGAGTTGAAGCTTTCTTT; CDR3 protein: CAREKGQGVEAFF
V gene: TRBV9; J gene: TRBJ1-2; D gene: TRBD1; clone size: -; CDR3 DNA: TGTGCCAGCAGCGTAGCCCGGGACAGGGCCTATGGCTACACCTTC; CDR3 protein: CASSVARDRAYGYTF
V gene: TRBV7-3; J gene: TRBJ1-2; D gene: -; clone size: -; CDR3 DNA: TGTGCCAGCAGCCCCGATGGGGAGGCAGGGAGCACATCGGCCTTC; CDR3 protein: CASSPDGEAGSTSAF
V gene: TRBV4-2; J gene: TRBJ1-5; D gene: -; clone size: -; CDR3 DNA: TGTGCCAGCAGCCAAGATCGTGTCAATCAGCCCCAGCATTTT; CDR3 protein: CASSQDRVNQPQHF
V gene: TRBV19; J gene: TRBJ2-7; D gene: -; clone size: -; CDR3 DNA: TGTGCCAGTAGTCCCCGGGACATTTTTTCCTACGAGCAGTACTTC; CDR3 protein: CASSPRDIFSYEQYF